This TCR beta chain appears in the sequencing data of a study of PD-L1 blockade in urothelial cancer (dated by TCRdb to about 2017). General notes on the study: Every patient began therapy in 2014 and was given atezolizumab 1,200 mg intravenously every 3 weeks. Blood samples yielded a median of roughly 140,000 T cells and more than 80,000 unique TCRs, with median clonality roughly 0.082. Blood samples were analyzed at two time points: 3 weeks after treatment start (second dose) and 6 weeks after treatment start. Progression-free survival longer than 6 months counted as durable clinical benefit, and TCR features were additionally tested against both progression-free and overall survival. An ECOG performance status of 0 or 1 was recorded for the patients, and 0 to 3 prior chemotherapy regimens had been received by the patients. About 90% of the roughly 29 patients were identified as males with urothelial cancer of bladder origin, and a prior smoking history was reported by 18 of 29 patients. Eight or nine patients reached durable clinical benefit, while 20 patients did not. Under 30 patients had pretreatment blood TCR-seq, roughly 25 had at least one posttreatment blood collection, and roughly 25 had tumor TCR-seq. Somatic, immune and clinical correlates of response to PD-L1 blockade with atezolizumab in urothelial cancer were the focus of an exploratory multi-omic analysis. Whole exome sequencing and RNA sequencing of pretreatment tumors were performed alongside TCR sequencing in the same patients. TCR sequencing covered pretreatment tumor samples and matched, serially collected peripheral blood taken before and after atezolizumab treatment. Beyond this particular receptor, the publication reports: Among patients with durable benefit, tumor-associated TCR clones showed greater expansion in peripheral blood 3 weeks after treatment started (n ≈ 24, p = 0.022). Small sample size (n of about 30) and many exploratory analyses mean the results are intended to be hypothesis-generating. Improved progression-free and overall survival was found to be associated with pretreatment peripheral blood TCR clonality below the median.

The junction carries 11 bases between V and J, which are trimmed by 1 base and 6 bases respectively. As encoded in the germline V gene, CDR1 is SGHRS while CDR2 is YFSETQ. The CDR3 runs 13 amino acids, cysteine and phenylalanine included. The CDR3 DNA has 39 bases and is translated from base 1. Points on this clone: The specificity of this receptor is unknown. No clone much larger than this one lies a single base away; base qualities are absent.

The time point label of this sample denotes: pretreatment peripheral blood. A cohort of 25 to 30 patients with locally advanced or metastatic urothelial carcinoma, treated at Memorial Sloan Kettering on a trial protocol, was included. Peripheral blood mononuclear cells were collected pretreatment and during treatment, at between 1 and 8 total time points per patient. The Qiagen DNeasy Blood extraction kit was used to purify genomic DNA from total PBMCs and tumor samples. PBMCs were collected pretreatment and during treatment, and were isolated and stored as previously described. Each PCR received spiked-in synthetic TCR analog templates so that absolute template abundance could be estimated from read counts. TCRbeta CDR3 regions were amplified from genomic DNA with bias-controlled V and J gene primers using the immunoSEQ assay. Rearranged TCRbeta segments were sequenced at approximately 20X coverage. The original pipeline was this. Sequencing errors were corrected by clustering, and CDR3s were annotated against IMGT so that V, D and J genes could be assigned. Downstream analyses used only productive TCRbeta rearrangements, leaving out any out-of-frame or stop-codon sequences. Clonality was calculated as one minus the Shannon entropy normalized by the log of the number of unique productive sequences. Fisher's exact test with Benjamini-Hochberg correction, using a cutoff of adjusted p below 0.01, was how clones that differed between time points or between blood and tumor were identified. Entries here come from immuneACCESS through TCRdb and include only in-frame sequences with V and J called. Some clones fail to appear in such tables; in the studies checked, an unresolved V gene covers under half of the shortfall, and the cause of the remainder is unknown. From that table come the V and J calls and clone size; the DNA was used to work out D and trimming. For this sample the table gives about 95,000 clones, of which roughly 91% were detected only once. The top ten constitute about 2% of the sample.

The source of this sequence is a man between 60 and 75 years old with urothelial cancer. The sequence links TRBV5-1 to TRBJ2-7; a tentative D match to TRBD1 spans 6 bases. Source: PBMCs, taken around atezolizumab (anti-PD-L1) treatment. The sequenced DNA: TGCGCCAGCAGCTTGTCGACAGGCCCCGAGCAGTACTTC. Its amino acids are CASSLSTGPEQYF.